This TCR beta chain derives from a study of shared clonotypes between healthy human individuals (dated by TCRdb to the early 2020s). Study-wide context: A couple of women and a few men aged 18 to 49 years were included in the cohort. For each donor, three plates each were used for CD4 naive and CD4 memory, two plates were used for CD8 naive, and one plate was used for CD8 memory. The study deeply sequenced blood TCR repertoires of about five healthy adults to estimate repertoire size and the extent of clonotype sharing between individuals. To increase sequencing depth and limit assay-specific biases, TCR repertoire library preparation and sequencing were carried out by different laboratories using diverse techniques. Each donor's leukapheresis produced roughly between roughly 0.85 and 10 billion PBMCs.

TCR CDR3 regions were amplified from genomic DNA by multiplex PCR using the deep immunoSEQ assay. Extracted genomic DNA from each cell subset was spread evenly across all wells of several immunoSEQ 96-well plates, with each plate serving as a replicate. For sorted subsets, approximately 0.2 ug of genomic DNA, equivalent to around 29,000 T cell genomes, went into each replicate PCR. Purified libraries were measured with a Qubit 3.0 fluorometer, size-checked on a Bioanalyzer 2100, and measured again with the KAPA Library Quantification kit. Every immunoSEQ 96-well plate was sequenced on a dedicated single-read 150-cycle Illumina NextSeq 550 flow cell. The study's processing was this. Because only junctional sequences without quality scores were contained in the immunoSEQ output, filtering matching that applied to full-length reads could not be performed. Sequences were annotated with PyIR, a Python wrapper for IgBLAST v1.9, and V/J genes and CDR3 were assigned using IMGT germline references. Reads with weak V/J assignments (E-value above 1e-6), missing CDR3, stop codons, out-of-frame junctions, or ambiguous translated residues were removed. V3J clonotypes were defined as sequences sharing an identical inferred V gene, J gene, and CDR3 amino acid sequence. To compute the percentage overlap between repertoires, the number of shared unique clonotypes was divided by the size of the smaller repertoire. Repertoire richness was assessed with RTK rarefaction, the Chao1 estimator, and Recon v2.1 estimates of unobserved clonotypes. Generation probabilities for all TCRbeta clonotypes obtained by the gDNA method from a few donors were computed using OLGA. Not all clones reach the TCRdb copy of this immuneACCESS table, which keeps in-frame sequences only. Checked studies attribute under half of the gap to unresolved V genes and leave the rest unexplained. V, J and clone size were drawn from that table, and D and trimming were deduced from the DNA. A total of hundreds of thousands of clones appear in this sample, 90% to 95% of them only once. In total, the top ten clones hold approximately 22% of the sample.

CD8 naive samples were obtained by positive selection for CCR7 among CD45RO-negative cells, yielding a CD45RA+CCR7+ population from which TemRA cells were excluded. The donors were healthy, HIV-negative adults with no recently reported acute infections or vaccinations. Only Caucasian adults living in Nashville, Tennessee, USA were represented among the donors. After blood collection by leukapheresis, PBMCs were isolated using Ficoll-Histopaque density gradient centrifugation and then cryopreserved in the vapor phase of liquid nitrogen. Purity and quantity of every magnetically sorted T cell population were checked by analytical flow cytometry. Genomic DNA was isolated from every sorted fraction and measured by UV absorbance on a Nanodrop 2000c. Findings and caveats that apply to the study as a whole: Compared with non-shared clonotypes, the clonotypes found in all four sorted-subset donors had higher generation probabilities. Even with the large sequencing depth, rarefaction of the sorted-subset datasets indicated that sequencing was incomplete. Sampling was restricted to blood, and TCR repertoires in tissues likely differ from the TCR repertoires found in blood. Estimated clonotype richness was generally larger for naive than for memory subsets. Based on pairwise subsampling, the degree of clonotype sharing among donors was expected to be affected by sequencing depth. The genetic and exposure-history diversity represented was limited by the small number of donors. Across a handful of donors, roughly 5% of naive CD4, 3% to 3.5% of naive CD8, roughly 2.3% of memory CD4, and approximately 0.42% of memory CD8 clonotypes were shared.

The junction shows trimming of 8 bases on V and 7 bases on J, plus 21 bases between the germline ends. CDR1 and CDR2, looked up from the germline V gene (reference sequence), are LNHDA and SQIVND. Its CDR3 holds 15 amino acids, cysteine through phenylalanine. CDR3 DNA is the only sequence kept; it has 45 bases, read in frame from the first base. Regarding this clone: No cognate antigen has been identified for it. No much larger clone is present one base from it, and per-base qualities are unavailable.

Sequencing input: naive CD8+ T cells sorted from blood. The cell subset or site label here, explained by the study, means: CD45RA+CCR7+. Recombination linked TRBV19 to TRBJ2-1; the D gene is possibly TRBD1 or TRBD2, each agreeing over 5 bases. This TCR was sampled from a man aged 30 to 45 in good health. The CDR3 region reads CASPPSEGIMNEQFF. The DNA sequence follows: TGTGCCAGTCCTCCCTCAGAGGGGATTATGAATGAGCAGTTCTTC. Reference TRBV19 and TRBJ2-1 genes cover what lies past the CDR3, so the full variable domain is DGGITQSPKYLFRKEGQNVTLSCEQNLNHDAMYWYRQDPGQGLRLIYYSQIVNDFQKGDIAEGYSVSREKKESFPLTVTSAQKNPTAFYLCASPPSEGIMNEQFFGPGTRLTVL.